The rows below give T cell receptor beta chains drawn from one sample of a study of identical twins. TCRdb analysed the 5' RACE reads with MiXCR anew, one entry per CDR3 protein. The sample shows about 100,000 distinct CDR3 sequences, 5.9% of them seen only once. Sequenced material: memory T cells sorted from blood. These receptors were taken from a woman between 50 and 59 years old in good health. The CDR3 runs from the conserved cysteine through the conserved F or W. The order of the fields is clone size, V gene, J gene, D gene, CDR3 protein, CDR3 DNA. A D gene is named only where the DNA matches it firmly. The size of a clone is reported for some rows only, either as once, few or many, or as a class for expanded clones.

.	TRBV24-1	TRBJ2-2	TRBD1	CATRTGAGDTGELFF	TGTGCCACCCGGACAGGGGCGGGGGACACCGGGGAGCTGTTTTTT
many	TRBV6-4	TRBJ2-1	.	CASRQTEINEQFF	TGTGCCAGCAGGCAAACAGAAATCAATGAGCAGTTCTTC
.	TRBV5-1	TRBJ2-2	TRBD2	CASSLDGTSVGDLFF	TGCGCCAGCAGCTTGGATGGGACTAGCGTCGGGGACCTGTTTTTT
many	TRBV5-5	TRBJ2-3	.	CASSLEGLGTDTQYF	TGTGCCAGCAGCTTAGAGGGCCTTGGAACAGATACGCAGTATTTT
few	TRBV11-3	TRBJ2-3	.	CASSLRGARATDTQYF	TGTGCCAGCAGCTTAAGGGGAGCCAGGGCCACAGATACGCAGTATTTT
few	TRBV5-6	TRBJ2-5	.	CASSLVAAHQETQYF	TGTGCCAGCAGCTTGGTGGCAGCTCATCAAGAGACCCAGTACTTC
.	TRBV5-1	TRBJ2-1	.	CASRAVPPVGDEQFF	TGCGCCAGCAGAGCGGTACCACCGGTTGGGGATGAGCAGTTCTTC
few	TRBV27	TRBJ2-3	TRBD2	CASSSIAGGTDTQYF	TGTGCCAGCAGTAGTATAGCGGGAGGAACAGATACGCAGTATTTT
many	TRBV2	TRBJ2-3	TRBD2	CASRLAASTDTQYF	TGTGCCAGCAGACTAGCGGCAAGCACAGATACGCAGTATTTT
many	TRBV25-1	TRBJ1-1	.	CASSEGGGWTEAFF	TGTGCCAGCAGTGAAGGGGGTGGGTGGACTGAAGCTTTCTTT